The 31 T cell receptor beta chains below all came from one sample that was sequenced in a study of T cells in Graves' hyperthyroidism and ophthalmopathy. It was RNA transcripts that yielded the amplified TCR beta CDR3 regions. During a first-round RT-PCR of the TCR CDR3, the HTBI primer set was used. Via MiXCR, TCRdb re-called the multiplex PCR reads, giving one row per CDR3 protein. The sample has a few hundred thousand distinct CDR3 sequences, 12% to 15% seen once; the top ten hold more than 4.5%. What was sequenced was blood. Receptor source: a woman aged 18-29 years with Graves' hyperthyroidism.

The table lists this clonotype with many counts. The chain uses TRBV7-9 and TRBJ2-1; 7 bases are a match to TRBD1. There are 14 residues in the CDR3. J gave up 5 bases and V 5 bases, and 6 bases lay outside the gene matches. The V gene's germline CDR1 is SEHNR and CDR2 FQNEAQ (reference sequence). CDR3: CASSLVGTDNEQFF. In nucleotides, the CDR3 is TGTGCCAGCAGCCTCGTCGGGACAGACAATGAGCAGTTCTTC.

The chain carries TRBV2 and TRBJ2-7; TRBD2 matches at 15 bases. V dropped 5 bases and J dropped 5; count of bases not matched to a gene: 4. Per the germline V gene, CDR1 is SNHLY and CDR2 is FYNNEI. The CDR3 runs to 15 residues. Here the CDR3 reads CASSRTSGRDDEQYF. CDR3 coding DNA: TGTGCCAGCAGTCGGACTAGCGGGAGGGACGACGAGCAGTACTTC.

This clonotype was seen only a few times. This chain connects TRBV19 to TRBJ2-1, with 9 bases that match TRBD1. J lost 5 bases, V lost 6 bases, and 11 bases had no gene match. This CDR3 comprises 16 residues. Per germline, CDR1 LNHDA and CDR2 SQIVND (reference sequence). In nucleotides, the CDR3 is TGTGCCAGTAGCCACGGACAGGGGATTATCGACAATGAGCAGTTCTTC. The encoded protein is CASSHGQGIIDNEQFF.

A few counts support this clonotype. The chain is built from TRBV7-8 and TRBJ2-4; D remains unclear. V was cut by 4 bases and J by 2 bases, with 18 bases left in between. Germline V CDR1 and CDR2: SGHVS, FQNEAQ. This CDR3 contains 17 residues. CDR3: CASSSTTHGPSKNIQYF. CDR3 coding DNA: TGTGCCAGCAGCTCAACCACTCATGGACCATCCAAAAACATTCAGTACTTC.

The chain joins TRBV7-6 to TRBJ1-3, with D perhaps matching TRBD1 (6 bases). V was pared by 5 bases and J by 2 bases, with 13 bases between. The germline V gene encodes CDR1 SGHVS and CDR2 FNYEAQ. The CDR3 spans 15 residues. CDR3 bases: TGTGCCAGCAGCCAGTTTGGGGGGCCTGGAAACACCATATATTTT. Amino acids: CASSQFGGPGNTIYF.

J is TRBJ1-6 and V is TRBV5-1; D is unclear. The germline V gene encodes CDR1 SGHRS and CDR2 YFSETQ. V lost 0 bases, J lost 5 bases, and 6 bases lay in between. This CDR3 is built from 14 residues. The CDR3 here is CASSLVDDNSPLHF. The DNA of the CDR3 is TGCGCCAGCAGCTTGGTGGACGATAATTCACCCCTCCACTTT.

This clonotype was counted only a few times. The J gene is TRBJ2-1, the V gene TRBV14, with 14 bases matching TRBD2. The CDR3 has 19 residues. V was pared by 2 bases and J by 3 bases, with 9 bases of the junction left unmatched. Germline-derived CDR1 and CDR2 are SGHDN and FVKESK. The CDR3 protein is CASSQHLGTSGRYYNEQFF. CDR3 nucleotides: TGTGCCAGCAGCCAACATCTGGGGACTAGCGGGAGATACTACAATGAGCAGTTCTTC.

This chain uses TRBV6-2 or TRBV6-3 with TRBJ1-4; D is ambiguous. Deletions cut 6 bases from V and 3 bases from J, with 20 bases between. The CDR3 contains 17 residues. Germline CDR1 reads MNHEY; CDR2 reads SVGEGT. The CDR3 reads CASRPSSRSLANEKLFF. The DNA for the CDR3 is TGTGCCAGCAGACCCTCGAGTCGGAGCCTGGCTAATGAAAAACTGTTTTTT.

This clonotype was seen a few times. V is TRBV20-1 and J is TRBJ1-1; the D is unclear. The germline V gene encodes CDR1 DFQATT and CDR2 SNEGSKA (reference sequence). V was shortened by 0 bases and J by 1 base, with 15 bases between the two germline ends. This CDR3 is built from 16 residues. CDR3 region: CSARDQGWKRNTEAFF. The CDR3 region has the DNA TGCAGTGCTAGAGATCAAGGGTGGAAAAGGAACACTGAAGCTTTCTTT.

This clonotype was seen at least ten times. This chain joins TRBV18 and TRBJ1-2; D may be TRBD1 (5 bases). V gave up 5 bases and J gave up 2 bases, with 9 bases separating them. This CDR3 has 13 residues. Germline assignment: CDR1 KGHSH and CDR2 LQKENI. The CDR3 coding sequence is TGTGCCAGCTCATCGGGACTGAACTATGGCTACACCTTC. The encoded protein is CASSSGLNYGYTF.

The table lists this clonotype with many counts. J is TRBJ1-1 and V is TRBV4-3, with D uncertain. Germline V lookup: CDR1 LGHNA, CDR2 YSLEER. V was shortened by 4 bases and J by 3 bases, with 9 bases between the two germline ends. The CDR3 runs 13 residues. CDR3 loop: CASSRSGYTEAFF. Written as DNA, the CDR3 is TGCGCCAGCAGCCGTTCCGGTTACACTGAAGCTTTCTTT.

This clonotype has a count of ten or more. The J gene is TRBJ2-7, the V gene TRBV27; TRBD1 agrees at 8 bases. Losses at the gene ends were 3 bases for V and 7 bases for J; bases not matched to a gene: 8. Germline V gene data show CDR1 as MNHEY and CDR2 as SMNVEV (reference sequence). The CDR3 sequence is 14 residues long. The CDR3 is CASSLETGGREQYF. CDR3 coding DNA: TGTGCCAGCAGTTTGGAAACAGGGGGGCGGGAGCAGTACTTC.

Ten or more counts support this clonotype. This chain joins TRBV6-1 and TRBJ2-7; 10 bases are shared with TRBD1. Trimming at V came to 9 bases and at J to 6 bases, leaving 8 bases not matched to a gene. The CDR3 is 13 residues long. Germline V lookup: CDR1 MNHNS, CDR2 SASEGT. CDR3 sequence (DNA): TGTGCCAGTGGGGGGGGGACAGGGGCCGAGCAGTACTTC. It specifies CASGGGTGAEQYF.

This clonotype was counted at least ten times. The rearrangement links TRBV7-9 to TRBJ2-7, with 7 bases aligning to TRBD2. Per the germline V gene, CDR1 is SEHNR and CDR2 is FQNEAQ (reference sequence). J gave up 2 bases and V 5 bases, and 9 bases lay outside the gene matches. This CDR3 spans 15 amino acids. Here the CDR3 reads CASSPLPSGAYEQYF. The CDR3 nucleotides are TGTGCCAGCAGCCCTCTACCTAGCGGTGCCTACGAGCAGTACTTC.

Turning to this clonotype: Being one base from a much bigger clone, this may be a read error. The chain combines TRBV28 with TRBJ2-2; possibly TRBD1 for D (6 bases). The CDR3 totals 13 residues. Germline V gives CDR1 MDHEN, CDR2 SYDVKM. The CDR3 DNA is TGTGCCAGCGACAGGAGTAACACCGGGGAGCTGCTTTTT. Its protein is CASDRSNTGELLF.

There are many counts of this clonotype. V usage is TRBV30 and J usage is TRBJ1-1, with 7 bases fitting TRBD1. Germline CDR1 and CDR2: GTSNPN and SVGIG (reference sequence). The CDR3 is 16 residues long. After removal of 8 bases from V and 1 base from J, the junction contained 16 bases not matched to a gene. Written as DNA, the CDR3 is TGTGCCCTGACCAGGGGGTTAACCTGGAGGAACACTGAAGCTTTCTTT. Its protein product is CALTRGLTWRNTEAFF.

The V call is TRBV3-1, the J call TRBJ2-2, with 11 bases fitting TRBD2. The ends lost 0 bases at V and 7 bases at J; junction bases unmatched: 7. CDR3 length: 17 residues. In germline, CDR1 is LGHDT, CDR2 YNNKEL (reference sequence). This CDR3 reads CASSQEVSGRAIGELFF. The CDR3 nucleotides are TGTGCCAGCAGCCAAGAGGTTAGCGGGAGGGCAATCGGGGAGCTGTTTTTT.

This chain links TRBV19 with TRBJ2-1, with 15 bases that match TRBD2. The CDR3 is 15 amino acids. From germline, CDR1 is LNHDA and CDR2 SQIVND (reference sequence). The junction had 4 bases not matched to a gene; V was cut back by 7 bases and J by 6 bases. CDR3 nucleotide sequence: TGTGCCAGTACCGGGACTAGCGGGAGGCCCAATGAGCAGTTCTTC. Translating gives CASTGTSGRPNEQFF.

Many counts were recorded for this clonotype. V and J are TRBV27 and TRBJ1-2; D might be TRBD1 (5 bases). The V end was cut by 0 bases, the J end by 9 bases, with 14 bases between. The CDR3 extends over 14 amino acids. Looked up from germline, CDR1 is MNHEY and CDR2 is SMNVEV (reference sequence). This chain's CDR3 is CASSLSGGTGSYTF. For the CDR3, the DNA is TGTGCCAGCAGTTTATCGGGGGGGACCGGGAGCTACACCTTC.

Many counts were recorded for this clonotype. The chain has TRBV10-3 and TRBJ2-3, with 8 bases fitting TRBD1. Germline assignment: CDR1 ENHRY and CDR2 SYGVKD. This CDR3 is 15 amino acids long. V was pared by 4 bases and J by 3 bases, with 6 bases of the junction left unmatched. CDR3 amino acids: CAISVTGGRTDTQYF. DNA of the CDR3: TGTGCCATCAGTGTAACAGGGGGTAGGACAGATACGCAGTATTTT.

This clonotype was detected many times. This chain uses TRBV20-1 with TRBJ2-3; possibly TRBD2 for D (5 bases). Germline V gives CDR1 DFQATT, CDR2 SNEGSKA (reference sequence). The CDR3 loop spans 14 amino acids. The germline V and J ends were trimmed by 3 bases and 4 bases, with 14 bases remaining between them. The CDR3, as DNA: TGCAGTGCTAGTCTGTGGGAGACCGCAGATACGCAGTATTTT. It encodes CSASLWETADTQYF.

The chain joins TRBV28 to TRBJ1-5; 9 bases map to TRBD1. The J segment lost 0 bases and the V segment lost 6 bases, leaving 6 bases of the junction unmatched. Per the germline V gene, CDR1 is MDHEN and CDR2 is SYDVKM. The CDR3 loop spans 16 amino acids. The CDR3 coding sequence is TGTGCCAGCAGCTTAAAGACAGGGGGTAGCAATCAGCCCCAGCATTTT. It encodes CASSLKTGGSNQPQHF. Combining the CDR3 with reference TRBV28 and TRBJ1-5 gives the whole variable domain DVKVTQSSRYLVKRTGEKVFLECVQDMDHENMFWYRQDPGLGLRLIYFSYDVKMKEKGDIPEGYSVSREKKERFSLILESASTNQTSMYLCASSLKTGGSNQPQHFGDGTRLSIL.

For this clonotype: A much larger clone is a single base away; this may be a read error. This sequence joins TRBV12-3 or TRBV12-4 and TRBJ2-6; TRBD1 matches at 9 bases. This CDR3 has 17 residues. CDR3 residues: CTSSPRDRAPGANVLTF. As DNA, the CDR3 is TGTACCAGCAGCCCCCGGGACAGGGCACCCGGGGCCAACGTCCTGACTTTC.

The chain combines TRBV5-1 with TRBJ2-7; tentative D call: TRBD1 (6 bases). This CDR3 comprises 14 residues. Looked up from germline, CDR1 is SGHRS and CDR2 is YFSETQ. V lost 3 bases and J 1 base, leaving 11 bases between the germline ends. CDR3 protein: CASSSRTVSYEQYF. The CDR3 nucleotides read TGCGCCAGCAGCTCTCGGACAGTATCCTACGAGCAGTACTTC.

This clonotype was recorded a few times. The chain is built from TRBV3-1 and TRBJ1-2; D is undetermined. Germline V gene lookup returns CDR1 LGHDT and CDR2 YNNKEL (reference sequence). Trimming removed 6 bases from V and 0 bases from J, with 14 bases in between. The CDR3 consists of 15 residues. CDR3 protein: CASSRSGNSNYGYTF. The CDR3 coding sequence is TGTGCCAGCAGTCGCAGCGGGAATTCTAACTATGGCTACACCTTC. Based on the CDR3 plus reference TRBV3-1 and TRBJ1-2, the full variable domain is DTAVSQTPKYLVTQMGNDKSIKCEQNLGHDTMYWYKQDSKKFLKIMFSYNNKELIINETVPNRFSPKSPDKAHLNLHINSLELGDSAVYFCASSRSGNSNYGYTFGSGTRLTVV.

This clonotype was recorded many times. This sequence joins TRBV12-3 or TRBV12-4 and TRBJ2-3, with D tentatively TRBD2 (5 bases). Trimming shortened V by 0 bases and J by 10 bases, and 8 bases separated the two germline ends. The CDR3 runs to 12 residues. The DNA of the CDR3 is TGTGCCAGCAGTTTAGCCGGGATAGCGCAGTATTTT. This sequence encodes CASSLAGIAQYF.

This clonotype was seen at least ten times. J is TRBJ2-1 and V is TRBV7-2; D gene unclear. Trimming pared 5 bases from V and 3 bases from J, leaving 8 bases between. This CDR3 contains 13 residues. Per germline, CDR1 SGHTA and CDR2 FQGNSA. In nucleotides, the CDR3 is TGTGCCAGCAGCCCGATCTACTACAATGAGCAGTTCTTC. This encodes CASSPIYYNEQFF.

The CDR3 bases are TGTGCCAGTAGTGGCAGACAGAAGAGCTCCTATAATTCACCCCTCCACTTT. This gives the protein CASSGRQKSSYNSPLHF. The chain carries TRBV19 and TRBJ1-6, with D possibly TRBD1 on 5 matching bases. This CDR3 comprises 17 residues. The V gene lost 5 bases and the J gene lost 0 bases, with 14 bases spanning the gap. The germline CDR1 and CDR2 sequences are LNHDA and SQIVND (reference sequence).

J is TRBJ2-7 and V is TRBV27; 10 bases fit TRBD2. Germline values: CDR1 MNHEY, CDR2 SMNVEV (reference sequence). The ends lost 5 bases at V and 4 bases at J; junction bases unmatched: 11. CDR3 length equals 16 residues. The CDR3 nucleotides read TGTGCCAGCAGTGCTAGCGGGAGAGGGACGAAGTACGAGCAGTACTTC. Amino acid sequence: CASSASGRGTKYEQYF.

This clonotype appeared a few times. The chain recombines TRBV7-9 with TRBJ1-3; 8 positions agree with TRBD1. V shed 1 base and J 0 bases; nucleotides not matched to a gene: 2. This CDR3 is built from 16 residues. CDR1 SEHNR and CDR2 FQNEAQ come from the germline V gene (reference sequence). CDR3 DNA sequence: TGTGCCAGCAGCTTAGGGACAGGGTTCTCTGGAAACACCATATATTTT. Its protein product is CASSLGTGFSGNTIYF.

This clonotype was observed at least ten times. V gene TRBV11-2 combines with J gene TRBJ2-1; TRBD2 matches 11 bases. The CDR3 is made up of 15 amino acids. Germline V gene lookup returns CDR1 SGHAT and CDR2 FQNNGV. After removal of 0 bases from V and 6 bases from J, the junction contained 1 base not matched to a gene. The DNA of the CDR3 is TGTGCCAGCAGCTTAGACGGACTAGCGGGCAATGAGCAGTTCTTC. Translated: CASSLDGLAGNEQFF.